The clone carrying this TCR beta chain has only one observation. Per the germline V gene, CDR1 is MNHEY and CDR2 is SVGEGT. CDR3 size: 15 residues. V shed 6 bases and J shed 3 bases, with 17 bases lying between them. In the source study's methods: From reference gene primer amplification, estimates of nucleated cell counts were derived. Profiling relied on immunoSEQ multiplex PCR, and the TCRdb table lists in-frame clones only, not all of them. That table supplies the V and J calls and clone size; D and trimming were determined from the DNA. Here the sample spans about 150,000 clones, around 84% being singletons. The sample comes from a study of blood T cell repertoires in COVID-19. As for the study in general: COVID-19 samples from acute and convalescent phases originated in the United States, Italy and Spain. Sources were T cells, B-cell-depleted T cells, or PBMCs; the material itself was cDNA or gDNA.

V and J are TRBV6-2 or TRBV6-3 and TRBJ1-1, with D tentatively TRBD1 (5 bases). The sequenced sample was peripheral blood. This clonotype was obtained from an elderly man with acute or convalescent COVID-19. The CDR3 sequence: CASSSHGTEDTEAFF. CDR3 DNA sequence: TGTGCCAGCAGCTCCCACGGGACTGAGGACACTGAAGCTTTCTTT.